This T cell receptor (beta chain) was recovered during a study of blood T cell repertoires in COVID-19. Overall study context: Sources were T cells, B-cell-depleted T cells, or PBMCs; the material itself was cDNA or gDNA.

CDR3 size: 15 residues. Germline lookup yields CDR1 SGHDT and CDR2 YYEEEE. V lost 3 bases and J 4 bases, leaving 17 bases between the germline ends. How the authors handled the data: Amplification with reference gene primers provided the estimates of nucleated cell counts. TCRdb's table, derived via immunoSEQ multiplex PCR, lists solely in-frame clones and lacks some. The V and J calls and the clone size are those of that table, but D and trimming were determined from the DNA. Here the sample spans 70,000 to 80,000 clones, about 80% being singletons. Sequenced material: peripheral blood. The genes are TRBV5-6 and TRBJ2-7; D perhaps matches TRBD1 (6 bases). The source is a woman of 80 years or more with acute or convalescent COVID-19. CDR3 sequence: CASSWMGALGYEQYF. Here the CDR3 DNA reads TGTGCCAGCAGCTGGATGGGGGCGCTAGGATACGAGCAGTACTTC.